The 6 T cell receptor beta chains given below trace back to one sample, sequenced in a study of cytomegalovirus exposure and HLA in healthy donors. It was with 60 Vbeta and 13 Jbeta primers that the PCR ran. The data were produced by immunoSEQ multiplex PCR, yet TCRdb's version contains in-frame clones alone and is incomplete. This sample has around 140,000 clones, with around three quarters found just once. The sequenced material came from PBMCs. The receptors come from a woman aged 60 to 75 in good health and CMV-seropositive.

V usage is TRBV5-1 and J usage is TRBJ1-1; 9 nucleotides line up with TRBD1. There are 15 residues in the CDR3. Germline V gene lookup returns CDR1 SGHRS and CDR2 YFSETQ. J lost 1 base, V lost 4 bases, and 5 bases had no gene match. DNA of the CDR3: TGCGCCAGCAGCGTAGGACAGGGGACGAACACTGAAGCTTTCTTT. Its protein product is CASSVGQGTNTEAFF.

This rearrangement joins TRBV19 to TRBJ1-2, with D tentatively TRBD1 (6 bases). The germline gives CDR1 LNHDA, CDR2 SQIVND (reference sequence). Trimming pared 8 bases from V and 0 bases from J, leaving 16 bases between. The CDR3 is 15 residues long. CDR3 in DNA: TGTGCCAGTGGACAGCCTTACTCAGCTAACTATGGCTACACCTTC. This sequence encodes CASGQPYSANYGYTF.

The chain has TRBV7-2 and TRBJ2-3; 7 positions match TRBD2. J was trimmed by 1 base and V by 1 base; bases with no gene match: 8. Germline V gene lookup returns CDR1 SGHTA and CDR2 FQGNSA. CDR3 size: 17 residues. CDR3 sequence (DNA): TGTGCCAGCAGCTTAGGTGGGGGGGTTGAGGGCACAGATACGCAGTATTTT. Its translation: CASSLGGGVEGTDTQYF.

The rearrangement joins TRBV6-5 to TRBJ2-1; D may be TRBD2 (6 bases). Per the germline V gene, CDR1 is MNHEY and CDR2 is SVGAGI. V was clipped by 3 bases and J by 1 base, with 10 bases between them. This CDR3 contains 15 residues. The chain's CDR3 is CASSYGGASYNEQFF. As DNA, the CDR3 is TGTGCCAGCAGTTATGGCGGGGCATCCTACAATGAGCAGTTCTTC.

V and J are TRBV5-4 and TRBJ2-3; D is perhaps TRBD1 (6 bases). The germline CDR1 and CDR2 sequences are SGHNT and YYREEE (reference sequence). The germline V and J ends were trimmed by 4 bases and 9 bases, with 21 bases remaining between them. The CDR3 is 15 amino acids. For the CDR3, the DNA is TGTGCCAGCAGCCCCGGGACAAGGGGCCCGGGGACGCAGTATTTT. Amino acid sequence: CASSPGTRGPGTQYF.

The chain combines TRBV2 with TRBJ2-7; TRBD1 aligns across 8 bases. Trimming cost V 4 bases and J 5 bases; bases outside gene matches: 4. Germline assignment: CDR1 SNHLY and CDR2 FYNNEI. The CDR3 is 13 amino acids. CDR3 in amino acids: CASSVQGANEQYF. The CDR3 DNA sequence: TGTGCCAGCAGTGTCCAGGGGGCCAACGAGCAGTACTTC. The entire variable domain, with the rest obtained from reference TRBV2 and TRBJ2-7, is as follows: EPEVTQTPSHQVTQMGQEVILRCVPISNHLYFYWYRQILGQKVEFLVSFYNNEISEKSEIFDDQFSVERPDGSNFTLKIRSTKLEDSAMYFCASSVQGANEQYFGPGTRLTVT.